The source of this TCR beta chain is a study of OX40 agonist ivuxolimab in advanced cancers. Study at large: Patients got intravenous ivuxolimab at 0.01 to 10 mg/kg every 2 weeks. Three patients, one with hepatocellular carcinoma and two with cutaneous melanoma, achieved partial responses.

The CDR3 contains 14 residues. Germline V lookup: CDR1 LGHNT, CDR2 FRNRAP. With 1 base removed from V and 1 base from J, the gap between germline ends came to 6 bases. Produced via immunoSEQ multiplex PCR; TCRdb's table is partial and in-frame only. The top ten hold 0.44% of the sample, which has 73,000 or so clones, 80% to 95% seen once. Specimen: CD4+ or CD8+ T cells sorted from blood, collected in a trial of the OX40 agonist ivuxolimab. V is TRBV12-5 and J is TRBJ2-3, with unresolved D. The TCR was taken from an adult with an advanced solid tumor such as melanoma, head and neck, liver or kidney cancer. The CDR3 region is CASGLGHGTDTQYF. DNA for the CDR3: TGTGCTAGTGGTTTGGGACACGGCACAGATACGCAGTATTTT.